Shown below are 9 T cell receptor beta chains from a single sample sequenced in a study of T cells in Graves' hyperthyroidism and ophthalmopathy. Amplified TCR beta CDR3 regions came from RNA transcripts. An initial round of RT-PCR targeting the TCR CDR3 relied on the HTBI primer set. One entry per CDR3 protein results from TCRdb running MiXCR on the multiplex PCR reads. This sample carries 600,000 to 650,000 distinct CDR3 sequences, around 20% of them seen once, and the ten largest clones take under 35%. The sequenced material came from blood. Source of these receptors: a man aged 30 to 39 with Graves' ophthalmopathy.

This sequence joins TRBV20-1 and TRBJ2-7, with 9 positions matching TRBD1. V shed 5 bases, J shed 5 bases, and the junction held 13 bases outside the gene matches. The germline V gene has CDR1 DFQATT and CDR2 SNEGSKA (reference sequence). The CDR3 is 15 residues long. CDR3 nucleotides: TGCAGTGCTGGCTCCGAGGACAGGGGTTCCCACGAGCAGTACTTC. Its translation: CSAGSEDRGSHEQYF.

The J gene is TRBJ2-1, the V gene TRBV28; 11 positions match TRBD2. There are 20 residues in the CDR3. V was pared by 4 bases and J by 4 bases, with 18 bases of the junction left unmatched. In germline, CDR1 is MDHEN, CDR2 SYDVKM. The CDR3 DNA reads TGTGCCAGCAGTTGTACCAGGGGGGGTAGCGGGAGGGCCCTTTACAATGAGCAGTTCTTC. The encoded protein is CASSCTRGGSGRALYNEQFF. The variable domain in full, completed from reference TRBV28 and TRBJ2-1, reads DVKVTQSSRYLVKRTGEKVFLECVQDMDHENMFWYRQDPGLGLRLIYFSYDVKMKEKGDIPEGYSVSREKKERFSLILESASTNQTSMYLCASSCTRGGSGRALYNEQFFGPGTRLTVL.

This clonotype has only a few counts. CDR3 loop: CASSPVSVNTEAFF. CDR3 bases: TGTGCCAGCAGCCCGGTGTCAGTGAACACTGAAGCTTTCTTT. The J gene is TRBJ1-1, the V gene TRBV7-2; D call uncertain. This CDR3 is 14 amino acids long. V lost 5 bases to trimming and J lost 0 bases, with 10 bases between them. Germline lookup yields CDR1 SGHTA and CDR2 FQGNSA.

The genes are TRBV11-2 and TRBJ2-5, with D maybe TRBD1 (6 bases). V was shortened by 4 bases and J by 5 bases, with 17 bases between the two germline ends. The V gene's germline CDR1 is SGHAT and CDR2 FQNNGV. The CDR3 has 15 residues. DNA of the CDR3: TGTGCCAGCAGCTCCCCATCCAGGGGCAAGGAGACCCAGTACTTC. As protein: CASSSPSRGKETQYF. The full variable domain, its missing parts supplied by reference TRBV11-2 and TRBJ2-5, is EAGVAQSPRYKIIEKRQSVAFWCNPISGHATLYWYQQILGQGPKLLIQFQNNGVVDDSQLPKDRFSAERLKGVDSTLKIQPAKLEDSAVYLCASSSPSRGKETQYFGPGTRLLVL.

This clonotype was counted only a few times. The chain links TRBV19 to TRBJ2-5; 8 nucleotides align to TRBD1. Unmatched junction bases numbered 7, after V lost 5 bases and J lost 2 bases. Germline lookup yields CDR1 LNHDA and CDR2 SQIVND (reference sequence). The CDR3 runs 15 residues. CDR3 sequence (DNA): TGTGCCAGTAGTCCAGTCCGGGACAGGCAAGAGACCCAGTACTTC. This sequence encodes CASSPVRDRQETQYF.

Many counts were recorded for this clonotype. The chain combines TRBV30 with TRBJ1-2; weak D call: TRBD1 (5 bases). CDR1 and CDR2 from the germline V gene are GTSNPN and SVGIG (reference sequence). The length of the CDR3 is 14 residues. Trimming took 4 bases from V and 2 from J, leaving 14 bases between them. The CDR3 region has the DNA TGTGCCTGGAAGTCGCCTAACAGGAACTATGGCTACACCTTC. This gives the protein CAWKSPNRNYGYTF.

The rearrangement joins TRBV28 to TRBJ2-7; TRBD2 agrees at 9 bases. CDR1 is MDHEN and CDR2 is SYDVKM in the germline V gene. The CDR3 spans 15 residues. The V segment lost 2 bases and the J segment 3 bases; nucleotides outside the gene matches: 5. Written as DNA, the CDR3 is TGTGCCAGCAGTTTAAAGGCTAGCGGGGTCTACGAGCAGTACTTC. It codes for CASSLKASGVYEQYF.

This clonotype was detected a few times. The chain joins TRBV7-9 to TRBJ2-4, with D perhaps matching TRBD1 (5 bases). Germline V lookup: CDR1 SEHNR, CDR2 FQNEAQ (reference sequence). The length of the CDR3 is 16 residues. V was trimmed by 1 base and J by 4 bases, leaving 14 bases between them. CDR3 sequence (DNA): TGTGCCAGCAGCTTAGTAGGCCAGGGATGGAAAAACATTCAGTACTTC. Its translation: CASSLVGQGWKNIQYF.

V gene TRBV5-1 combines with J gene TRBJ2-3; TRBD2 aligns across 13 bases. CDR3 length: 19 residues. With 4 bases clipped from V and 0 bases from J, the junction kept 11 bases outside the gene matches. Germline V lookup: CDR1 SGHRS, CDR2 YFSETQ. The CDR3 DNA reads TGCGCCAGCAGCCGCCGAGGGGGACTAGCGGGGATTAGCACAGATACGCAGTATTTT. Its protein is CASSRRGGLAGISTDTQYF. The full variable domain, rest sourced from reference TRBV5-1 and TRBJ2-3, is KAGVTQTPRYLIKTRGQQVTLSCSPISGHRSVSWYQQTPGQGLQFLFEYFSETQRNKGNFPGRFSGRQFSNSRSEMNVSTLELGDSALYLCASSRRGGLAGISTDTQYFGPGTRLTVL.